Listed here are 32 T cell receptor beta chains from one sample, sequenced in a study of shared clonotypes between healthy human individuals. The repertoire was sequenced with immunoSEQ multiplex PCR; TCRdb's copy has only in-frame clones and lacks some. Here the sample spans 2.5 million or so clones, about 92% being singletons. The sequenced sample was naive CD4+ T cells sorted from blood. Regarding subset: CD45RA+ positively selected. Receptors originate from a man younger than 35 in good health.

The gene calls are TRBV11-2 and TRBJ2-4; D possibly matches TRBD1 or TRBD2 (5 bases each). The CDR3 has 17 amino acids. Germline-derived CDR1 and CDR2 are SGHAT and FQNNGV. V gave up 5 bases and J gave up 0 bases, with 17 bases separating them. The CDR3 DNA reads TGTGCCAGCAGCCGAGCACCCGGGACGGCAGCCAAAAACATTCAGTACTTC. Its translation is CASSRAPGTAAKNIQYF.

This clone occurred a few times. This chain links TRBV28 with TRBJ1-6; the match to TRBD1 covers 8 bases. This CDR3 contains 14 residues. The germline CDR1 and CDR2 sequences are MDHEN and SYDVKM. J lost 9 bases, V lost 6 bases, and 7 bases had no gene match. The CDR3 coding sequence is TGTGCCAGCAGAAGCGGACAGGGTGGTTCACCCCTCCACTTT. Translated: CASRSGQGGSPLHF.

This clone was observed a single time. Within the sample, other DNA sequences also encode this same CDR3. This chain uses TRBV5-1 with TRBJ2-5; TRBD1 agrees at 9 bases. The CDR3 extends over 14 amino acids. V trimming: 3 bases; J trimming: 4 bases; junction bases outside the gene matches: 4. Germline values: CDR1 SGHRS, CDR2 YFSETQ. The CDR3 DNA reads TGCGCCAGCAGCTCGGGGACAGGGCCAGAGACCCAGTACTTC. Amino acids: CASSSGTGPETQYF.

The J gene is TRBJ1-2, the V gene TRBV5-1, with D tentatively TRBD1 (6 bases). Germline loops: CDR1 SGHRS, CDR2 YFSETQ. V was pared by 2 bases and J by 11 bases, with 19 bases between. This CDR3 has 14 residues. The CDR3 sequence: CASSFGAGDQYYTF. CDR3 sequence (DNA): TGCGCCAGCAGCTTTGGGGCAGGGGATCAGTATTACACCTTC.

This sequence joins TRBV5-5 and TRBJ2-7, with unresolved D. The V end was cut by 0 bases, the J end by 0 bases, with 10 bases between. The length of the CDR3 is 15 residues. Germline assignment: CDR1 SGHKS and CDR2 YYEKEE (reference sequence). The CDR3 reads CASSLVPTASYEQYF. The CDR3, as DNA: TGTGCCAGCAGCTTGGTGCCCACAGCCTCCTACGAGCAGTACTTC.

This chain links TRBV9 with TRBJ2-5, with 14 bases aligning to TRBD2. Losses at the gene ends were 0 bases for V and 3 bases for J; bases not matched to a gene: 4. Germline values: CDR1 SGDLS, CDR2 YYNGEE. The CDR3 covers 17 residues. CDR3 sequence: CASSVGLAGGPEETQYF. Written as DNA, the CDR3 is TGTGCCAGCAGCGTAGGACTAGCGGGAGGGCCGGAAGAGACCCAGTACTTC.

V gene TRBV18 combines with J gene TRBJ2-1, with 10 bases lining up with TRBD2. This CDR3 contains 18 residues. Germline CDR1 and CDR2: KGHSH and LQKENI. J was trimmed by 5 bases and V by 0 bases; bases with no gene match: 10. CDR3 sequence (DNA): TGTGCCAGCTCACCACCGAGGGCTAGCGGGAGTATGAACAATGAGCAGTTCTTC. Translation: CASSPPRASGSMNNEQFF.

Details on this clone: Within the sample, other DNA sequences also encode this same CDR3. The V and J genes are TRBV7-2 and TRBJ2-5; D unclear. CDR3 size: 13 residues. Germline V gene data show CDR1 as SGHTA and CDR2 as FQGNSA. V was trimmed by 1 base and J by 4 bases, leaving 7 bases between them. The CDR3 sequence is CASSLEGGETQYF. The CDR3, as DNA: TGTGCCAGCAGCTTAGAGGGCGGAGAGACCCAGTACTTC.

This chain connects TRBV6-6 to TRBJ1-4; D not certain. This CDR3 spans 13 amino acids. Trimming removed 6 bases at V and 8 bases at J, with 13 bases between. The germline gives CDR1 MNHNY, CDR2 SVGAGI (reference sequence). The chain's CDR3 is CASRDPLREKLFF. The CDR3 DNA reads as TGTGCCAGCAGAGACCCTCTGAGGGAAAAACTGTTTTTT.

The V and J genes are TRBV6-1 and TRBJ1-6; possible D gene TRBD1, 5 bases. Germline values: CDR1 MNHNS, CDR2 SASEGT. The CDR3 length is 15 residues. Trimming shortened V by 3 bases and J by 5 bases, and 11 bases separated the two germline ends. CDR3 amino acids: CASSESQADNSPLHF. The CDR3 region has the DNA TGTGCCAGCAGTGAGTCACAGGCCGATAATTCACCCCTCCACTTT.

The chain is built from TRBV11-2 and TRBJ2-5, with a weak D call TRBD1 (6 bases). Trimming removed 4 bases from V and 4 bases from J, with 22 bases in between. CDR1 is SGHAT and CDR2 is FQNNGV in the germline V gene. The CDR3 sequence is 17 residues long. The CDR3 loop is CASSSTTGTFALETQYF. In DNA form, the CDR3 reads TGTGCCAGCAGCTCAACTACAGGGACCTTCGCACTAGAGACCCAGTACTTC.

This chain joins TRBV15 and TRBJ2-1; TRBD2 matches 16 bases. The germline V gene encodes CDR1 LNHNV and CDR2 YYDKDF (reference sequence). The ends lost 0 bases at V and 15 bases at J; junction bases unmatched: 5. The CDR3 runs to 15 residues. The CDR3 spells CATSRDGTSGGAGFF. The CDR3 DNA sequence: TGTGCCACCAGCAGAGATGGGACTAGCGGGGGGGCCGGGTTCTTC.

The chain has TRBV5-1 and TRBJ2-2; 9 bases line up with TRBD1. Trimming cost V 4 bases and J 6 bases; bases outside gene matches: 7. The CDR3 length is 15 residues. CDR1 and CDR2 from the germline V gene are SGHRS and YFSETQ. DNA of the CDR3: TGCGCCAGCAGCGAACAGGGGGCGTCCGCCGGGGAGCTGTTTTTT. Its translation: CASSEQGASAGELFF.

Here the CDR3 reads CASSAGIRNIQYF. Here the CDR3 DNA reads TGTGCCAGCAGTGCAGGGATTCGGAACATTCAGTACTTC. V and J are TRBV2 and TRBJ2-4; TRBD1 is a possible D gene (5 bases). Germline loops: CDR1 SNHLY, CDR2 FYNNEI. The CDR3 runs 13 residues. The V end was cut by 4 bases, the J end by 7 bases, with 11 bases between.

The chain has TRBV4-1 and TRBJ2-5; D is possibly TRBD1 or TRBD2 (5 bases each). The germline V gene has CDR1 MGHRA and CDR2 YSYEKL. The CDR3 consists of 17 residues. Between the trimmed V and J ends, which lost 3 bases and 5 bases, there was a span of 22 bases. The CDR3 nucleotides read TGCGCCAGCAGCCACCGACCCGGGACGCTGCTCGGGGAGACCCAGTACTTC. Encoded protein: CASSHRPGTLLGETQYF.

V is TRBV5-4 and J is TRBJ2-6, with a weak D call TRBD1 (6 bases). The CDR3 sequence is 16 residues long. CDR1 and CDR2 (germline): SGHNT, YYREEE (reference sequence). The ends were cut back, 3 bases at V and 4 bases at J, with 14 bases in the middle. In nucleotides, the CDR3 is TGTGCCAGCAGCTCTACTACAGGGTTGGGGGCCAACGTCCTGACTTTC. Translated, it gives CASSSTTGLGANVLTF.

This chain connects TRBV6-1 to TRBJ1-1; TRBD1 is a possible D gene (5 bases). V was cut by 6 bases and J by 1 base, with 15 bases left in between. The CDR3 runs 15 residues. Germline lookup yields CDR1 MNHNS and CDR2 SASEGT. The CDR3 coding sequence is TGTGCCAGCAGAGGATCAGCGGGGCCGAACACTGAAGCTTTCTTT. It codes for CASRGSAGPNTEAFF.

The chain joins TRBV4-1 to TRBJ1-3; D gene ambiguous. Trimming removed 0 bases from V and 10 bases from J, with 10 bases in between. Germline CDR1 and CDR2: MGHRA and YSYEKL. This CDR3 region has 13 residues. The DNA for the CDR3 is TGCGCCAGCAGCCAAGAAAGTGGCCGGACCATATATTTT. This encodes CASSQESGRTIYF.

As DNA, the CDR3 is TGTGCCAGCAGCACACGCAGGGGAGAGACCCAGTACTTC. This translates into CASSTRRGETQYF. The chain recombines TRBV5-8 with TRBJ2-5, with D possibly TRBD1 on 6 matching bases. The CDR3 covers 13 residues. With 4 bases removed from V and 4 bases from J, the gap between germline ends came to 11 bases. Per germline, CDR1 SGHTS and CDR2 YDEGEE.

CDR3 nucleotide sequence: TGTGCCCGACAGGGAATAGCTAACTATGGCTACACCTTC. Translation gives CARQGIANYGYTF. The V gene is TRBV30, the J gene TRBJ1-2; 7 bases agree with TRBD1. The V gene end was trimmed by 8 bases and the J gene end by 0 bases; junction bases not matched to a gene: 6. Germline CDR1 and CDR2: GTSNPN and SVGIG (reference sequence). CDR3 length: 13 residues.

The CDR3 DNA reads TGTGCCAGCAGCGACAGACTCTATGGCTACACCTTC. It specifies CASSDRLYGYTF. This chain uses TRBV2 with TRBJ1-2; possible D gene TRBD1, 5 bases. The germline gives CDR1 SNHLY, CDR2 FYNNEI. V was shortened by 6 bases and J by 4 bases, with 9 bases between the two germline ends. This CDR3 region has 12 residues.

The chain employs TRBV19 and TRBJ2-2, with D maybe TRBD1 (5 bases). This CDR3 spans 15 amino acids. Germline V gene data show CDR1 as LNHDA and CDR2 as SQIVND (reference sequence). V was clipped by 6 bases and J by 2 bases, with 13 bases between them. CDR3 nucleotide sequence: TGTGCCAGTAGCCAAGTAAGGGGAAACACCGGGGAGCTGTTTTTT. It is translated as CASSQVRGNTGELFF.

The chain carries TRBV2 and TRBJ2-3; maybe TRBD1 (6 bases). From germline, CDR1 is SNHLY and CDR2 FYNNEI. CDR3 size: 16 residues. V shed 5 bases and J shed 2 bases, with 17 bases lying between them. The CDR3: CASSLGTPYYTDTQYF. The CDR3 DNA reads as TGTGCCAGCAGTCTCGGGACACCTTATTACACAGATACGCAGTATTTT.

V gene TRBV5-4 combines with J gene TRBJ1-2; possible D gene TRBD1, 5 bases. V shed 4 bases and J shed 1 base, with 8 bases lying between them. This CDR3 has 13 amino acids. Germline V lookup: CDR1 SGHNT, CDR2 YYREEE (reference sequence). CDR3 DNA sequence: TGTGCCAGCAGCCGGACATATAACTATGGCTACACCTTC. It specifies CASSRTYNYGYTF. Together with reference TRBV5-4 and TRBJ1-2, the CDR3 gives the full variable domain: ETGVTQSPTHLIKTRGQQVTLRCSSQSGHNTVSWYQQALGQGPQFIFQYYREEENGRGNFPPRFSGLQFPNYSSELNVNALELDDSALYLCASSRTYNYGYTFGSGTRLTVV.

The gene calls are TRBV20-1 and TRBJ2-1; perhaps TRBD1 as D (6 bases). V shed 6 bases and J shed 6 bases, with 9 bases lying between them. Germline lookup yields CDR1 DFQATT and CDR2 SNEGSKA (reference sequence). The CDR3 extends over 11 amino acids. The CDR3 coding sequence is TGCAGTGCCAAGGACAGCAATGAGCAGTTCTTC. Amino acid sequence: CSAKDSNEQFF.

This clone was counted a single time. V gene TRBV7-2 combines with J gene TRBJ2-5, with 10 bases lining up with TRBD1. CDR3 size: 18 residues. V was clipped by 4 bases and J by 5 bases; unmatched bases: 16. The V gene's germline CDR1 is SGHTA and CDR2 FQGNSA. CDR3 DNA sequence: TGTGCCAGCAGCTCGGACAGGGGGTCGCGTCTAGGGTGGGAGACCCAGTACTTC. This encodes CASSSDRGSRLGWETQYF.

This chain joins TRBV5-1 and TRBJ1-4; D call uncertain. Trimming removed 1 base at V and 8 bases at J, with 6 bases between. CDR1 is SGHRS and CDR2 is YFSETQ in the germline V gene. CDR3 size: 12 residues. The CDR3 DNA reads TGCGCCAGCAGCTTGAACACCGAAAAACTGTTTTTT. This sequence encodes CASSLNTEKLFF.

The rearrangement uses TRBV6-1 and TRBJ2-4; unclear D gene. Germline V gene data show CDR1 as MNHNS and CDR2 as SASEGT. CDR3 length: 10 amino acids. V was trimmed by 4 bases and J by 8 bases, leaving 3 bases between them. CDR3: CASSGHIQYF. The DNA for the CDR3 is TGTGCCAGCAGTGGTCACATTCAGTACTTC.

Notes on this clone: Other DNA sequences from this sample encode an identical CDR3 as well. J is TRBJ1-1 and V is TRBV14; D gene uncertain. Germline values: CDR1 SGHDN, CDR2 FVKESK. Trimming shortened V by 6 bases and J by 4 bases, and 12 bases separated the two germline ends. The CDR3 is 13 amino acids. The CDR3 loop is CASSDTLGTEAFF. CDR3 DNA sequence: TGTGCCAGCAGTGATACCTTGGGCACTGAAGCTTTCTTT.

This clone came up a few times. The CDR3 nucleotides read TGTGCCAGCAGGTCGGATTCACCCCTCCACTTT. Translating gives CASRSDSPLHF. V gene TRBV7-9 combines with J gene TRBJ1-6, with D uncertain. V was shortened by 6 bases and J by 8 bases, with 5 bases between the two germline ends. CDR1 and CDR2 (germline): SEHNR, FQNEAQ (reference sequence). There are 11 residues in the CDR3.

As for this clone: The same CDR3 also results from other DNA sequences found in this sample. The chain links TRBV10-3 to TRBJ2-1; no clear D gene. Germline V lookup: CDR1 ENHRY, CDR2 SYGVKD. The CDR3 consists of 12 residues. The ends were cut back, 3 bases at V and 6 bases at J, with 6 bases in the middle. CDR3 coding DNA: TGTGCCATCAGTGATCGAGGCAATGAGCAGTTCTTC. This encodes CAISDRGNEQFF.

The chain combines TRBV6-6 with TRBJ2-5, with D hard to call. Trimming removed 6 bases from V and 1 base from J, with 6 bases in between. The germline V gene has CDR1 MNHNY and CDR2 SVGAGI (reference sequence). This CDR3 is 12 amino acids long. The chain's CDR3 is CASRRSQETQYF. CDR3 DNA: TGTGCCAGCAGAAGATCCCAAGAGACCCAGTACTTC.